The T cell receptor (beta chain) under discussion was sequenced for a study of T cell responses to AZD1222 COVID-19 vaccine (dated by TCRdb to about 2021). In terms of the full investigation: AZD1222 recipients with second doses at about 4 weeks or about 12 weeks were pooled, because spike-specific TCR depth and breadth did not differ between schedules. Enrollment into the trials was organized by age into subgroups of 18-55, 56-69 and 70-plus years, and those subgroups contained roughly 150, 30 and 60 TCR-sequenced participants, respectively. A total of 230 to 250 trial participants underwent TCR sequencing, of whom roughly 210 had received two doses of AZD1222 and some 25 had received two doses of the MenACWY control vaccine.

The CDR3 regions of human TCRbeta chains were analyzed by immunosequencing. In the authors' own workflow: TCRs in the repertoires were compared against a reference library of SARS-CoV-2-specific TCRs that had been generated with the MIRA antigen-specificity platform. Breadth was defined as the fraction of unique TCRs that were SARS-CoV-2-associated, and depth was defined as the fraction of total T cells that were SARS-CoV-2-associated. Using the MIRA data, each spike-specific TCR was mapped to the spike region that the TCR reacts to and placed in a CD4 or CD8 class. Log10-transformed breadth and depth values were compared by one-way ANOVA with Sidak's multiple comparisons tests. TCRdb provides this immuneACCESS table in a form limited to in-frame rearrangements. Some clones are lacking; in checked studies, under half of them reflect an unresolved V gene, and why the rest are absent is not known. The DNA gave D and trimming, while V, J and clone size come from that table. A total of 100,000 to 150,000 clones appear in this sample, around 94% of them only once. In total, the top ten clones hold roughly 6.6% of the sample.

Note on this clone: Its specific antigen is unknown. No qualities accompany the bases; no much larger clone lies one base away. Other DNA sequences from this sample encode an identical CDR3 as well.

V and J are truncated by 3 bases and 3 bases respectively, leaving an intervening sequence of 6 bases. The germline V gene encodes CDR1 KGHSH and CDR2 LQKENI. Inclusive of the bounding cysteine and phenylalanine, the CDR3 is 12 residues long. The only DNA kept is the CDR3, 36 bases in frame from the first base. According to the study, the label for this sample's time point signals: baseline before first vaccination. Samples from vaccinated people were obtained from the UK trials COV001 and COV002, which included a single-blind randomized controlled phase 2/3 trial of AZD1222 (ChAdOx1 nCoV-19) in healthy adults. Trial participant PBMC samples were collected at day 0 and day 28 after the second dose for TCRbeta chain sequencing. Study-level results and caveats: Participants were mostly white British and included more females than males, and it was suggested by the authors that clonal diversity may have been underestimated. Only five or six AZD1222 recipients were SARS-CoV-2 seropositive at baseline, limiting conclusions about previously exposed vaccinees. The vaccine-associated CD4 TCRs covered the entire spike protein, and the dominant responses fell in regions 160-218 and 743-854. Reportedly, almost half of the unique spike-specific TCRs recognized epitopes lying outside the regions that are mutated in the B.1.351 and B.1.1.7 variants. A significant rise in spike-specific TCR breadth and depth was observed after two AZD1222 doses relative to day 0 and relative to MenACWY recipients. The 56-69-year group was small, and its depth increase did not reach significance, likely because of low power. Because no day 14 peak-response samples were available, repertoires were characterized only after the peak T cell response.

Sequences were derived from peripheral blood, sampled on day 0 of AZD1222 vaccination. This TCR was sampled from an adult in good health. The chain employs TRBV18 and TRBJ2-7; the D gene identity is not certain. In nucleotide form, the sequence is TGTGCCAGCTCACCCTCCAGCTACGAGCAGTACTTC. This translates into CASSPSSYEQYF.